The entry that follows covers one TCR beta chain sequence. Its cognate antigen is unknown. Researchers report isolating at least 6 million PBMCs per sample. This specimen belongs to a study of blood T cells in healthy people across ages. This CDR3 spans 16 amino acids. The V gene end was trimmed by 2 bases and the J gene end by 3 bases; junction bases not matched to a gene: 4. CDR1 is LGHNA, CDR2 YSLEER, per germline. Study results and caveats: Among long-lived donors, naive CD4+ cells were more numerous and diversity higher than in aged donors. Estimated diversity, derived from one million T cells, was regarded as an underestimate. Expanded clonotype changes were possibly confounded by unknown donor CMV status.

Together with a sample-barcoded 5' primer, a J-beta primer mix was included in a second PCR lasting about 7 to 11 cycles. Using its own MiXCR run on the 5' RACE reads, TCRdb lists one record per CDR3 protein. Of 800,000 to 900,000 distinct CDR3 sequences listed, less than 80% are singletons. Sequencing input: blood. The sequence was collected from a man aged 25 to 40 in good health. This chain joins TRBV4-3 and TRBJ2-1, with 10 nucleotides matching TRBD2. The chain's CDR3 is CASSQLAGGIYNEQFF. CDR3 sequence (DNA): TGCGCCAGCAGCCAATTAGCGGGGGGTATCTACAATGAGCAGTTCTTC.